This T cell receptor beta chain is from a study of blood T cell repertoires in COVID-19. Study information: Acute and convalescent COVID-19 samples came from the United States, Italy and Spain. Nucleic acid was either cDNA or gDNA, and it came from T cells, B-cell-depleted T cells, or PBMCs.

This study enrolled people aged about 18 to 100 from under 25 US geographic areas. Authors' analysis steps: Amplification of reference gene primers was used by the study to estimate nucleated cell counts. Method: immunoSEQ multiplex PCR; TCRdb's copy keeps in-frame clones and lacks some. Clonal size and the V and J genes are those of that table, whereas D and trimming came from the DNA. The table shows a few hundred thousand clones, with roughly 80% occurring only once. Germline V gene sequence: CDR1 SGHVS, CDR2 FQNEAQ. V trimming: 3 bases; J trimming: 6 bases; junction bases outside the gene matches: 3. The CDR3 has 13 residues.

The genes are TRBV7-8 and TRBJ2-3; 7 nucleotides agree with TRBD1. What was sequenced was PBMCs or T cells enriched from blood (not recorded which). The clonotype comes from a woman aged 40-49 years with acute COVID-19. The CDR3 region is CASSFDRVDTQYF. Here the CDR3 DNA reads TGTGCCAGCAGCTTCGACAGGGTCGATACGCAGTATTTT.